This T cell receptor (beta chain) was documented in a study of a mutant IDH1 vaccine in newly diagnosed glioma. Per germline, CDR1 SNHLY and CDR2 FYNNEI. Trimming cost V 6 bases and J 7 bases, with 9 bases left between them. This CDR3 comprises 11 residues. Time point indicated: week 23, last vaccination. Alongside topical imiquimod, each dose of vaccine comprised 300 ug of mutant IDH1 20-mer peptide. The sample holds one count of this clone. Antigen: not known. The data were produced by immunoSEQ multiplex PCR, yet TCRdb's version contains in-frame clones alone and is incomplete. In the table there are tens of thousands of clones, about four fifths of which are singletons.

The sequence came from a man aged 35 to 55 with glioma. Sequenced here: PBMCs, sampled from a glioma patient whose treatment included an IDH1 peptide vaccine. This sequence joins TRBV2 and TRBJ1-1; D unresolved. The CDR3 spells CASSPTYEAFF. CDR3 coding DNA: TGTGCCAGCAGCCCCACCTATGAAGCTTTCTTT.